What follows are 23 T cell receptor beta chains derived from one specimen sequenced in a study of beta chain features in type 1 diabetes. Every isolated RNA sample was fully reverse transcribed, so sequencing captured expressed TCRB transcripts. Here immunoSEQ multiplex PCR was the method, and the copy in TCRdb shows in-frame clones only, minus some. The sample consists of 300,000 to 450,000 clones, 20% of them appearing once. The sequencing sample was made of naive CD4+ T cells from blood. The receptor source for this set is a woman aged 18-30 years in good health.

The chain links TRBV4-1 to TRBJ1-5; a possible D gene is TRBD1 (6 bases). Trimming pared 3 bases from V and 5 bases from J, leaving 14 bases between. The CDR3 is 15 amino acids. Germline loops: CDR1 MGHRA, CDR2 YSYEKL. This CDR3 is CASSQVGDIYQPQHF. The CDR3 nucleotides read TGCGCCAGCAGCCAGGTTGGGGACATTTATCAGCCCCAGCATTTT.

This clone has a handful of counts. J is TRBJ1-2 and V is TRBV7-3; D call uncertain. The CDR3 extends over 16 amino acids. Germline V gives CDR1 SGHTA, CDR2 FQGTGA. Trimming shortened V by 3 bases and J by 0 bases, and 14 bases separated the two germline ends. The chain's CDR3 is CASSFPAVGANYGYTF. The CDR3 region has the DNA TGTGCCAGCAGCTTCCCGGCCGTTGGAGCTAACTATGGCTACACCTTC.

This chain joins TRBV30 and TRBJ1-2; the D gene is possibly TRBD1 (5 bases). V shed 2 bases and J shed 7 bases, with 14 bases lying between them. This CDR3 spans 13 amino acids. Germline CDR1 GTSNPN, CDR2 SVGIG (reference sequence). The CDR3 nucleotides are TGTGCCTGGAGTCCGGAGGGGTGGGGTGGCTACACCTTC. Protein sequence: CAWSPEGWGGYTF.

The genes are TRBV5-6 and TRBJ2-5; D may be TRBD2 (6 bases). There are 13 residues in the CDR3. The V gene's germline CDR1 is SGHDT and CDR2 YYEEEE. Trimming took 4 bases from V and 1 from J, leaving 8 bases between them. DNA for the CDR3: TGTGCCAGCAGCCTGACTAGCCAAGAGACCCAGTACTTC. Its protein is CASSLTSQETQYF.

In its sample, this clone was seen a few times. This chain links TRBV11-3 with TRBJ2-1; the D gene is possibly TRBD2 (6 bases). From germline, CDR1 is SGHNT and CDR2 YENEEA. The germline V and J ends were trimmed by 6 bases and 6 bases, with 12 bases remaining between them. The CDR3 is made up of 13 amino acids. The CDR3 loop reads CASSGRRGNEQFF. The DNA for the CDR3 is TGTGCCAGCAGTGGGAGGAGGGGCAATGAGCAGTTCTTC.

This clone was found a few times. The chain uses TRBV30 and TRBJ2-2; weak D call: TRBD2 (5 bases). Germline V gene lookup returns CDR1 GTSNPN and CDR2 SVGIG (reference sequence). Trimming removed 3 bases from V and 2 bases from J, with 25 bases in between. This CDR3 region has 19 residues. CDR3 sequence: CAWSLYLWRQRSNTGELFF. The CDR3 coding sequence is TGTGCCTGGAGCCTATACCTGTGGAGGCAGCGGAGTAACACCGGGGAGCTGTTTTTT.

V is TRBV2 and J is TRBJ2-6; TRBD2 is a possible D gene (5 bases). V lost 9 bases and J 0 bases, leaving 15 bases between the germline ends. Germline V CDR1 and CDR2: SNHLY, FYNNEI. The CDR3 runs 16 residues. CDR3 in DNA: TGTGCCAGAACCCAGCTAGGACTCTCTGGGGCCAACGTCCTGACTTTC. It is translated as CARTQLGLSGANVLTF.

In its sample, this clone was seen a few times. The V and J genes are TRBV18 and TRBJ1-1; D unclear. This CDR3 is 17 amino acids long. Trimming pared 3 bases from V and 3 bases from J, leaving 20 bases between. Germline CDR1 reads KGHSH; CDR2 reads LQKENI. The CDR3 sequence: CASSPEGQVRIYTEAFF. For the CDR3, the DNA is TGTGCCAGCTCACCCGAGGGCCAGGTTAGGATCTACACTGAAGCTTTCTTT.

CDR3 in amino acids: CASSRVEGGPQHF. The CDR3 bases are TGTGCCAGCAGCCGCGTAGAAGGGGGTCCCCAGCATTTT. V usage is TRBV6-5 and J usage is TRBJ1-5, with D perhaps matching TRBD1 (6 bases). Germline V gene sequence: CDR1 MNHEY, CDR2 SVGAGI. This CDR3 contains 13 residues. V was clipped by 6 bases and J by 10 bases, with 16 bases between them.

The chain employs TRBV2 and TRBJ2-1, with 10 bases matching TRBD2. The CDR3 runs to 15 residues. Germline lookup yields CDR1 SNHLY and CDR2 FYNNEI. Trimming took 4 bases from V and 10 from J; bases not matched to a gene: 10. The CDR3 loop reads CASSGSSGRAGEQFF. CDR3 nucleotide sequence: TGTGCCAGCAGTGGGTCCAGCGGGAGGGCCGGGGAGCAGTTCTTC.

This clone was seen a handful of times. The genes are TRBV2 and TRBJ2-5; 11 positions match TRBD2. This CDR3 comprises 17 residues. V lost 10 bases to trimming and J lost 3 bases; unmatched junction nucleotides: 16. Germline V gene data show CDR1 as SNHLY and CDR2 as FYNNEI. The CDR3 spells CATSRGLAGGVEETQYF. As DNA, the CDR3 is TGTGCCACATCTAGGGGTCTAGCGGGAGGTGTGGAAGAGACCCAGTACTTC.

This clone turned up a few times. The chain uses TRBV19 and TRBJ2-7; 7 nucleotides align to TRBD1. CDR3 size: 17 residues. Germline V lookup: CDR1 LNHDA, CDR2 SQIVND (reference sequence). J gave up 2 bases and V 0 bases, and 10 bases lay outside the gene matches. In nucleotides, the CDR3 is TGTGCCAGTAGTATAGATTCTGCAACAGGGACAGCCTACGAGCAGTACTTC. This sequence encodes CASSIDSATGTAYEQYF. Supplemented by reference TRBV19 and TRBJ2-7, the full variable domain reads DGGITQSPKYLFRKEGQNVTLSCEQNLNHDAMYWYRQDPGQGLRLIYYSQIVNDFQKGDIAEGYSVSREKKESFPLTVTSAQKNPTAFYLCASSIDSATGTAYEQYFGPGTRLTVT.

J is TRBJ2-1 and V is TRBV27; 8 nucleotides match TRBD2. CDR1 and CDR2 (germline): MNHEY, SMNVEV (reference sequence). The CDR3 spans 16 residues. The V gene end was trimmed by 6 bases and the J gene end by 0 bases; junction bases not matched to a gene: 7. The CDR3 DNA sequence: TGTGCCAGCAGCCTTAGCGGGAAGAGCTCCTACAATGAGCAGTTCTTC. It yields the protein CASSLSGKSSYNEQFF.

V usage is TRBV6-5 and J usage is TRBJ1-6; 10 bases match TRBD1. With 6 bases clipped from V and 7 bases from J, the junction kept 3 bases outside the gene matches. CDR3 length: 14 residues. Germline CDR1 reads MNHEY; CDR2 reads SVGAGI. CDR3 sequence reads: CASRRTGGNSPLHF. As DNA, the CDR3 is TGTGCCAGCAGAAGGACAGGGGGGAATTCACCCCTCCACTTT.

This clone occurred a few times. This chain joins TRBV9 and TRBJ2-5; D is unresolved. V dropped 3 bases and J dropped 2 bases, with 11 bases sitting between them. The CDR3 has 14 residues. Germline CDR1 and CDR2: SGDLS and YYNGEE. Written as DNA, the CDR3 is TGTGCCAGCAGCGACCAGGTGGATCAAGAGACCCAGTACTTC. Protein sequence: CASSDQVDQETQYF.

J is TRBJ1-1 and V is TRBV18; D remains unclear. CDR1 is KGHSH, CDR2 LQKENI, per germline. The CDR3 has 16 amino acids. With 2 bases removed from V and 0 bases from J, the gap between germline ends came to 13 bases. The CDR3 coding sequence is TGTGCCAGCTCACCAGGGTCTGCGGCCTTGAACACTGAAGCTTTCTTT. Amino acid sequence: CASSPGSAALNTEAFF.

The chain carries TRBV29-1 and TRBJ2-7, with 10 bases that match TRBD1. The CDR3 loop spans 14 amino acids. Germline lookup yields CDR1 SQVTM and CDR2 ANQGSEA. J gave up 4 bases and V 4 bases, and 7 bases lay outside the gene matches. CDR3 residues: CSVVPGTGAYEQYF. CDR3 nucleotide sequence: TGCAGCGTTGTCCCCGGGACAGGGGCTTACGAGCAGTACTTC.

The V call is TRBV5-1, the J call TRBJ1-6, with TRBD1 matching 7 bases. Trimming took 4 bases from V and 7 from J; bases not matched to a gene: 8. The CDR3 runs to 15 residues. CDR1 SGHRS and CDR2 YFSETQ come from the germline V gene. This CDR3 reads CASSPDRIGNSPLHF. CDR3 sequence (DNA): TGCGCCAGCAGCCCGGACAGGATCGGGAATTCACCCCTCCACTTT.

This chain connects TRBV13 to TRBJ1-2; 8 positions agree with TRBD1. After removal of 4 bases from V and 8 bases from J, the junction contained 15 bases not matched to a gene. The CDR3 loop spans 16 amino acids. Per the germline V gene, CDR1 is PRHDT and CDR2 is FYEKMQ (reference sequence). The DNA of the CDR3 is TGTGCCAGCAGCTCGATCGACTGGACAGGGCCTGGAGGCTACACCTTC. Translation gives CASSSIDWTGPGGYTF.

In DNA form, the CDR3 reads TGTGCCAGCAGCCTAGCTAGGAATGAGCAGTTCTTC. As protein: CASSLARNEQFF. The gene calls are TRBV11-2 and TRBJ2-1, with D possibly being TRBD2 (5 bases). The V end lost 5 bases, the J end lost 7 bases, and 9 bases lay between the germline ends. Germline loops: CDR1 SGHAT, CDR2 FQNNGV. The CDR3 has 12 residues.

The J gene is TRBJ1-1, the V gene TRBV29-1; 7 positions agree with TRBD1. The junction had 13 bases not matched to a gene; V was cut back by 7 bases and J by 8 bases. The CDR3 length is 13 residues. Looked up from germline, CDR1 is SQVTM and CDR2 is ANQGSEA. The CDR3 bases are TGCAGCGGTTCGTTCGGGTCAGGGGGAGAAGCTTTCTTT. It specifies CSGSFGSGGEAFF.

V and J are TRBV5-1 and TRBJ1-2, with D unclear. Germline CDR1 SGHRS, CDR2 YFSETQ. V lost 0 bases to trimming and J lost 4 bases, with 10 bases between them. This CDR3 region has 14 residues. The CDR3 loop reads CASSLAPTVYGYTF. The DNA of the CDR3 is TGCGCCAGCAGCTTGGCCCCTACCGTCTATGGCTACACCTTC.

V usage is TRBV5-1 and J usage is TRBJ2-5; unclear D gene. V gave up 4 bases and J gave up 2 bases, with 6 bases separating them. CDR3 length: 12 residues. Germline loops: CDR1 SGHRS, CDR2 YFSETQ. CDR3 coding DNA: TGCGCCAGCAGCGTCCAACAAGAGACCCAGTACTTC. Amino acid sequence: CASSVQQETQYF. The variable domain in full, with the rest retrieved from reference TRBV5-1 and TRBJ2-5, is KAGVTQTPRYLIKTRGQQVTLSCSPISGHRSVSWYQQTPGQGLQFLFEYFSETQRNKGNFPGRFSGRQFSNSRSEMNVSTLELGDSALYLCASSVQQETQYFGPGTRLLVL.